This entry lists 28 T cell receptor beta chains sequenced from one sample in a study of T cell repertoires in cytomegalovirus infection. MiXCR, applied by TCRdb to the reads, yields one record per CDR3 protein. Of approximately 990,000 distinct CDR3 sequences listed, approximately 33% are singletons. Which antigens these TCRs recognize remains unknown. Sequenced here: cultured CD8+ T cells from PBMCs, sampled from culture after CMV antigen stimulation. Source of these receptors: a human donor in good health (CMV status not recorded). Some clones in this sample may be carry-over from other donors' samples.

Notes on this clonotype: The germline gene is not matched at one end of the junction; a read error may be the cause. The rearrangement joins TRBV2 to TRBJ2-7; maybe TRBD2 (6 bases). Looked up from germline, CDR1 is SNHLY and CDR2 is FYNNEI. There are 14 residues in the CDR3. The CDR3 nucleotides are TGTACCAGCAAAGTGGACGGGGGAGGAGGCGAGCAGTACTTC. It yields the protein CTSKVDGGGGEQYF.

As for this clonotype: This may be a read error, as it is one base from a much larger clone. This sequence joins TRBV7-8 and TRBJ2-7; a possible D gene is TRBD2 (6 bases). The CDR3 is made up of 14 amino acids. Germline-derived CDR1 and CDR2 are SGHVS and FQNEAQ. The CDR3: CARSLSGGSYEQYV. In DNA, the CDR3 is TGTGCCCGCAGCTTAAGTGGGGGGAGCTACGAGCAGTACGTC.

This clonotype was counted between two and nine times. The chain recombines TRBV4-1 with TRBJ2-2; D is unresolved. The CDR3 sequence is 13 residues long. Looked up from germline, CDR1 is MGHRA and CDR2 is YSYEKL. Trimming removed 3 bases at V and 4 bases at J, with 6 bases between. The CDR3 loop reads CASSHIGTGELFF. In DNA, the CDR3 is TGCGCCAGCAGCCATATCGGCACCGGGGAGCTGTTTTTT.

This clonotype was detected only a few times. The CDR3 bases are TGTGCCAGCAGCTCCCGACTGGGCCACGAGCAGTACTTC. Translated: CASSSRLGHEQYF. The chain carries TRBV7-6 and TRBJ2-7; no reliable D call. The CDR3 runs to 13 residues. Trimming took 4 bases from V and 5 from J, leaving 12 bases between them. The germline V gene encodes CDR1 SGHVS and CDR2 FNYEAQ.

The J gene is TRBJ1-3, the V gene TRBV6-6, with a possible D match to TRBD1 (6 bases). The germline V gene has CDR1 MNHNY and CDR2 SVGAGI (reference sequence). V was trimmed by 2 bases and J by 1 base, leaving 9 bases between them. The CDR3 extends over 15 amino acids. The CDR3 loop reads CASSYVQGSGNTIYF. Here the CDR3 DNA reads TGTGCCAGCAGTTACGTACAGGGTTCTGGAAACACCATATATTTT.

The CDR3 sequence is CASSTGQEYQETQYF. As DNA, the CDR3 is TGTGCCAGCAGTACGGGACAGGAGTACCAAGAGACCCAGTACTTC. The rearrangement links TRBV27 to TRBJ2-5, with TRBD1 identical over 8 bases. Germline lookup yields CDR1 MNHEY and CDR2 SMNVEV (reference sequence). CDR3 length: 15 amino acids. The V gene end was trimmed by 5 bases and the J gene end by 0 bases; junction bases not matched to a gene: 5.

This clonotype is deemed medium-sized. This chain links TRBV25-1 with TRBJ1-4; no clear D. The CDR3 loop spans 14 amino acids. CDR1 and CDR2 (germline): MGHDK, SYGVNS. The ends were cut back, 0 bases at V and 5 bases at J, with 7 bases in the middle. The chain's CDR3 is CASSEYGRNEKLFF. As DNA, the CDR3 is TGTGCCAGCAGTGAATACGGACGAAATGAAAAACTGTTTTTT. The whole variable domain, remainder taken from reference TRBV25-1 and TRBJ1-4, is EADIYQTPRYLVIGTGKKITLECSQTMGHDKMYWYQQDPGMELHLIHYSYGVNSTEKGDLSSESTVSRIRTEHFPLTLESARPSHTSQYLCASSEYGRNEKLFFGSGTQLSVL.

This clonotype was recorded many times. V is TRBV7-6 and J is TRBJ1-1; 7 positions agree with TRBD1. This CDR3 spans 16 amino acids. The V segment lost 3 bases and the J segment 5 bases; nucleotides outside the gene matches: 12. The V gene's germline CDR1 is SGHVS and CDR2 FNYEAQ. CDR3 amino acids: CASSFVGDSPNTEAFF. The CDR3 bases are TGTGCCAGCAGCTTCGTTGGGGACAGCCCGAATACTGAAGCTTTCTTT.

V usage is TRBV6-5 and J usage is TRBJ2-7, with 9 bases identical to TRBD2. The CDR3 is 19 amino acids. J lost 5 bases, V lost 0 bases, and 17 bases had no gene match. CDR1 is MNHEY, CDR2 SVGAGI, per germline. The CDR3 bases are TGTGCCAGCAGTTACTCCCATCCGGCGGCGGGGGGGTCGGGCCACGAGCAGTACTTC. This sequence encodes CASSYSHPAAGGSGHEQYF.

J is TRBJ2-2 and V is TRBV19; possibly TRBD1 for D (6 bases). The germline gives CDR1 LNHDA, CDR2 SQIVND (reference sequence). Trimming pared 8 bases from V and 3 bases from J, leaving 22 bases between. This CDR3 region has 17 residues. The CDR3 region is CASLGRGSLGDTGELFF. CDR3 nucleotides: TGTGCCAGTCTCGGCAGGGGAAGTTTAGGAGACACCGGGGAGCTGTTTTTT. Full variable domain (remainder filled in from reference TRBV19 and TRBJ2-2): DGGITQSPKYLFRKEGQNVTLSCEQNLNHDAMYWYRQDPGQGLRLIYYSQIVNDFQKGDIAEGYSVSREKKESFPLTVTSAQKNPTAFYLCASLGRGSLGDTGELFFGEGSRLTVL.

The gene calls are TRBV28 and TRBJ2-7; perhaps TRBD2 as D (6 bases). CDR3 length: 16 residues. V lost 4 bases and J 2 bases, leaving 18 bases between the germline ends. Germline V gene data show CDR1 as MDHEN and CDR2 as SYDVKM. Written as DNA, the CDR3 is TGTGCCAGCAGTTCTCCCGGCGGGGCAACACCCTACGAGCAGTACGTC. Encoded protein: CASSSPGGATPYEQYV.

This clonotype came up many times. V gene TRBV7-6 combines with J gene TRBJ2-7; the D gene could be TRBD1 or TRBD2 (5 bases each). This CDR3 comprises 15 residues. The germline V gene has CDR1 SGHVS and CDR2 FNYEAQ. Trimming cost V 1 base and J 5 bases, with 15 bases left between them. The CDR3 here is CASSLVAAARDEQYF. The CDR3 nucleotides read TGTGCCAGCAGCTTAGTAGCAGCGGCCAGGGACGAGCAGTACTTC.

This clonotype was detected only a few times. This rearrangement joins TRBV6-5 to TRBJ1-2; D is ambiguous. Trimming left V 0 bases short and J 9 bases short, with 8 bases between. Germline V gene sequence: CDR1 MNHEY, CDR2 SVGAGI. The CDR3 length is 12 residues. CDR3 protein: CASSYSAGSYTF. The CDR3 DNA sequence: TGTGCCAGCAGTTACTCCGCCGGTAGCTACACCTTC.

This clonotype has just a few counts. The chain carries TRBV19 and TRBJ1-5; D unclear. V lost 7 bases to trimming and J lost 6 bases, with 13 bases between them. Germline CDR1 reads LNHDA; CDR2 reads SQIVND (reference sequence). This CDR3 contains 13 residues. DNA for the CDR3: TGTGCCAGTACCGCCATCGGGAGTCAGCCCCAGCATTTT. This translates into CASTAIGSQPQHF.

The CDR3 region is CASSPSGTGTETQYF. CDR3 in DNA: TGTGCCAGCAGCCCCTCCGGGACAGGGACAGAGACCCAGTACTTC. The gene calls are TRBV13 and TRBJ2-5, with 9 nucleotides matching TRBD1. The germline V gene encodes CDR1 PRHDT and CDR2 FYEKMQ (reference sequence). The CDR3 loop spans 15 amino acids. The ends lost 5 bases at V and 4 bases at J; junction bases unmatched: 8.

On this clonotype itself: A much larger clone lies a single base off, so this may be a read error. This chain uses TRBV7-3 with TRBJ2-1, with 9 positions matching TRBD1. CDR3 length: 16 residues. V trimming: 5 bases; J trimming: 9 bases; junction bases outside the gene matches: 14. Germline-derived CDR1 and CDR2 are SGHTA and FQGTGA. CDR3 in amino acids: CASSLRDRDKSGEQFF. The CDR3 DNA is TGTGCCAGCAGCCTACGGGACAGGGACAAAAGTGGTGAGCAGTTCTTC.

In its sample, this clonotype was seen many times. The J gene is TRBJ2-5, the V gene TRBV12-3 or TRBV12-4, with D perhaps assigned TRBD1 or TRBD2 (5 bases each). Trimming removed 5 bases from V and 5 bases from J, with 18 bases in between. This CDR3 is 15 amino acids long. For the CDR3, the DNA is TGTGCCAGCAGTCGCGCGGGTCGAGGGGAGGAGACCCAGTACTTC. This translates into CASSRAGRGEETQYF.

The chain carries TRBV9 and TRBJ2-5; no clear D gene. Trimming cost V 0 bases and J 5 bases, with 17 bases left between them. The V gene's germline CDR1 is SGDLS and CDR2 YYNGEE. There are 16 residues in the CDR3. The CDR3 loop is CASSVVPQAPLETQYF. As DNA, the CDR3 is TGTGCCAGCAGCGTAGTCCCCCAGGCACCCTTGGAGACCCAGTACTTC.

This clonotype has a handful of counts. In nucleotides, the CDR3 is TGTGCCAGCAGTGACGTTGCCGGGACAGGGACCACTGAAGCTTTCTTT. Its translation: CASSDVAGTGTTEAFF. The J gene is TRBJ1-1, the V gene TRBV12-3 or TRBV12-4, with 9 bases identical to TRBD1. The J segment lost 4 bases and the V segment lost 5 bases, leaving 11 bases of the junction unmatched. This CDR3 is 16 amino acids long.

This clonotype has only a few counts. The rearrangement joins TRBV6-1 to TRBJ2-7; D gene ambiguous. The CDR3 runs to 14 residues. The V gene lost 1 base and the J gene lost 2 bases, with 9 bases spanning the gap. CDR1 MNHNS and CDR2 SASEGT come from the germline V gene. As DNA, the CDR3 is TGTGCCAGCAGTGAAGAGTGGGTCCCCTACGAGCAGTACGTC. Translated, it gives CASSEEWVPYEQYV.

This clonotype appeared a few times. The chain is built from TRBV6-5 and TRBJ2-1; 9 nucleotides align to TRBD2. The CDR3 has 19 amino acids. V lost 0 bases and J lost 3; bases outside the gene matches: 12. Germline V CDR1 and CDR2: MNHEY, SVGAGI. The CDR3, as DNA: TGTGCCAGCAGTTACTCCTCAGGCGGGGGGGCACTTTTCTACAATGAGCAGTTCTTC. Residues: CASSYSSGGGALFYNEQFF.

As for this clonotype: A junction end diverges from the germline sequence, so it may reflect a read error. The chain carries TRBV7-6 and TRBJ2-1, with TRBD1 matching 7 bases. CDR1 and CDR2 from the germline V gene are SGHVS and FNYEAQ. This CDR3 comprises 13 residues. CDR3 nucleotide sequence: TGTGCTAGCAGCACGGCAGGGGGCAATGAGCAGTTCTTC. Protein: CASSTAGGNEQFF.

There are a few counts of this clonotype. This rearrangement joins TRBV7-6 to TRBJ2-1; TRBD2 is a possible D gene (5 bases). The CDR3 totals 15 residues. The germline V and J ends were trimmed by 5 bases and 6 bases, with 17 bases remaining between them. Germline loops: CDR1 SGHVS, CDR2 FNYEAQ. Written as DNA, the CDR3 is TGTGCCAGCAGCCTTTCCCTAGCTCGTACCAATGAGCAGTTCTTC. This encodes CASSLSLARTNEQFF.

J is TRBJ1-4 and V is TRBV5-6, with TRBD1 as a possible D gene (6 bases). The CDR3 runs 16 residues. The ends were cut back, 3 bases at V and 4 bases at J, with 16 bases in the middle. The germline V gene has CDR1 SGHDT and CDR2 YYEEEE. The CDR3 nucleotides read TGTGCCAGCAGCTACCCCGGGGGCAGGGATAATGAAAAACTGTTTTTT. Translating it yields CASSYPGGRDNEKLFF.

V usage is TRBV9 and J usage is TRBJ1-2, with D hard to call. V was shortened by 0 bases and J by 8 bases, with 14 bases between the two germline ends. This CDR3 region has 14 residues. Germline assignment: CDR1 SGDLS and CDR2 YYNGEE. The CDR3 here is CASSVGTASEGYTF. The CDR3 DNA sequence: TGTGCCAGCAGCGTAGGGACGGCCAGTGAGGGCTACACCTTC.

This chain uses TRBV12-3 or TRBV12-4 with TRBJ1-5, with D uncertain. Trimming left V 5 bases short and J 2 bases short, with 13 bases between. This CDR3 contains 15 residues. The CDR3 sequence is CASSPNPRGNQPQHF. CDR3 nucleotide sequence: TGTGCCAGCAGTCCGAACCCTAGGGGCAATCAGCCCCAGCATTTT.

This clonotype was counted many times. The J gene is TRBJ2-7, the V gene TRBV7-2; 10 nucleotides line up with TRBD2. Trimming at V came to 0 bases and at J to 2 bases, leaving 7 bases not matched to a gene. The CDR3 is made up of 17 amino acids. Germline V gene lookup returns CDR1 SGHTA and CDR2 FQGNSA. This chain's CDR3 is CASSLAVGLAAAYEQYF. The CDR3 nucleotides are TGTGCCAGCAGCTTAGCCGTTGGACTAGCGGCCGCCTACGAGCAGTACTTC.

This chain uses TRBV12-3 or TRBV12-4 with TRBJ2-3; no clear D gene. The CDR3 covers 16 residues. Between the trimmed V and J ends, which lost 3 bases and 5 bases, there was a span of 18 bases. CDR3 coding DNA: TGTGCCAGCAGTTTCCTTCCGGACCCTAAGGGAGATACGCAGTATTTT. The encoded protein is CASSFLPDPKGDTQYF.